This record looks at one T cell receptor (beta chain) sequence and its context. Using immunoSEQ multiplex PCR, the repertoire was profiled, and TCRdb retains in-frame clones only, with some absent. The repertoire consists of hundreds of thousands of clones, with roughly four fifths occurring once and the leading ten covering more than 4%. Germline loops: CDR1 LNHNV, CDR2 YYDKDF (reference sequence). CDR3 size: 15 residues. The V end lost 3 bases, the J end lost 8 bases, and 16 bases lay between the germline ends. The record originates from a study of blood T cell repertoires in COVID-19. The chain recombines TRBV15 with TRBJ1-4; tentative D call: TRBD1 (6 bases). The sample taken for sequencing was PBMCs or T cells enriched from blood (not recorded which). The sequence was obtained from a man aged 35 to 55 who had been exposed to COVID-19. CDR3 nucleotides: TGTGCCACCAGCAGTGAACTACAGGGCGCGGAAAAACTGTTTTTT. Translating gives CATSSELQGAEKLFF.